This T cell receptor beta chain was documented in a study of cytomegalovirus exposure and HLA in healthy donors. Across the whole study: Prior work identified 95 million to 120 million unique TCR beta sequences in some 180 million T cells.

13 Jbeta primers and 60 Vbeta primers were used for the PCR. The data were produced by immunoSEQ multiplex PCR, yet TCRdb's version contains in-frame clones alone and is incomplete. Recorded for this sample: more than 35,000 clones. V was clipped by 3 bases and J by 10 bases; unmatched bases: 12. This CDR3 comprises 15 residues. Per germline, CDR1 LNHDA and CDR2 SQIVND (reference sequence). Study-wide findings and caveats: CMV serostatus was the only recorded immune exposure for donors. Rates of TCR association differed by HLA locus in a later analysis, with DRB1 highest and HLA-C lowest.

Comment on this clone: No antigen is known for it.

The sequence was collected from a man aged 30 to 45 in good health and CMV-seronegative. Sequencing was carried out using PBMCs. The chain combines TRBV19 with TRBJ2-1; 7 bases are a match to TRBD1. The CDR3 sequence: CASSIRWTGDGEQFF. The DNA for the CDR3 is TGTGCCAGTAGTATCAGATGGACAGGAGATGGCGAGCAGTTCTTC.